These 20 T cell receptor beta chains originate from one sample sequenced in a study of CD8+CD57+ T cells in acquired aplastic anemia. Profiling that covered TCR beta VDJ and CDR3 relied on genomic DNA as its template. TCRdb fed the reads into MiXCR, producing one record per CDR3 protein. This table holds roughly 200,000 distinct CDR3 sequences, 63% found once. Those patients picked for sequencing had displayed CD8+CD57+ cell expansion on flow cytometry. Sample: sorted CD4+, CD8+, or CD8+CD57+ T cells (not recorded which) from PBMCs. These TCRs come from a human donor with aplastic anemia.

The rearrangement links TRBV7-9 to TRBJ2-7; D is unresolved. The V gene lost 5 bases and the J gene lost 2 bases, with 19 bases spanning the gap. Germline CDR1 reads SEHNR; CDR2 reads FQNEAQ (reference sequence). This CDR3 is built from 16 residues. The CDR3 DNA is TGTGCCAGCAGCACATCGGACGCGAGGCCTGCCTACGAGCAGTACTTC. Its protein product is CASSTSDARPAYEQYF. Full variable domain (remainder filled in from reference TRBV7-9 and TRBJ2-7): DTGVSQNPRHKITKRGQNVTFRCDPISEHNRLYWYRQTLGQGPEFLTYFQNEAQLEKSRLLSDRFSAERPKGSFSTLEIQRTEQGDSAMYLCASSTSDARPAYEQYFGPGTRLTVT.

The rearrangement links TRBV6-4 to TRBJ2-2, with D uncertain. With 1 base removed from V and 7 bases from J, the gap between germline ends came to 7 bases. The CDR3 extends over 13 amino acids. Germline V gene data show CDR1 as MRHNA and CDR2 as SNTAGT. CDR3 in DNA: TGTGCCAGCAGTGACTTGTCAGGCGGGGAGCTGTTTTTT. This gives the protein CASSDLSGGELFF.

A word on this clonotype: A read error may produce the germline difference seen at one junction end. V and J are TRBV6-5 and TRBJ1-2; no reliable D call. Germline CDR1 and CDR2: MNHEY and SVGAGI. This CDR3 is 12 amino acids long. The CDR3 sequence is CAISDDNSGYTF. CDR3 bases: TGTGCCATCAGTGATGATAACAGCGGCTACACCTTC.

Many counts were recorded for this clonotype. J is TRBJ1-3 and V is TRBV19; perhaps TRBD1 as D (5 bases). Germline CDR1 is LNHDA and CDR2 is SQIVND (reference sequence). The CDR3 is 14 amino acids. Trimming took 7 bases from V and 0 from J, leaving 10 bases between them. This CDR3 reads CASKGLTSGNTIYF. As DNA, the CDR3 is TGTGCCAGTAAGGGACTAACCTCTGGAAACACCATATATTTT. The full variable domain, its missing parts supplied by reference TRBV19 and TRBJ1-3, is DGGITQSPKYLFRKEGQNVTLSCEQNLNHDAMYWYRQDPGQGLRLIYYSQIVNDFQKGDIAEGYSVSREKKESFPLTVTSAQKNPTAFYLCASKGLTSGNTIYFGEGSWLTVV.

The V call is TRBV29-1, the J call TRBJ2-3; D is perhaps TRBD1 or TRBD2 (6 bases each). The J call may be mistaken, given a closer DNA end match to TRBJ2-5. CDR1 is SQVTM, CDR2 ANQGSEA, per germline. The CDR3 is 11 amino acids. The CDR3 bases are TGCAGCGTTGGAGGGGGGATGGCCCAGTACTTC. This encodes CSVGGGMAQYF.

This clonotype was seen more than once but under ten times. The V gene is TRBV24-1, the J gene TRBJ2-3, with D tentatively TRBD2 (6 bases). CDR3 size: 13 residues. V was pared by 3 bases and J by 3 bases, with 6 bases between. Germline V lookup: CDR1 KGHDR, CDR2 SFDVKD. The CDR3 nucleotides read TGTGCCACCAGTGATGGAGGGACAGATACGCAGTATTTT. Protein sequence: CATSDGGTDTQYF.

Only one count was recorded for this clonotype. The rearrangement joins TRBV29-1 to TRBJ1-2; 11 positions match TRBD1. There are 14 residues in the CDR3. Germline loops: CDR1 SQVTM, CDR2 ANQGSEA. Trimming cost V 6 bases and J 7 bases; bases outside gene matches: 10. CDR3 residues: CSVETGQGGGGYTF. In nucleotides, the CDR3 is TGCAGCGTGGAAACGGGACAGGGGGGTGGTGGCTACACCTTC.

The chain has TRBV2 and TRBJ1-2; D is undetermined. The V and J ends lost 7 bases and 1 base respectively, with 4 bases between them. The germline gives CDR1 SNHLY, CDR2 FYNNEI. The CDR3 covers 11 residues. CDR3 nucleotide sequence: TGTGCCAGCAAGGGTAACTATGGCTACACCTTC. Amino acid sequence: CASKGNYGYTF.

Comment on this clonotype: The CDR3 does not end in the conserved phenylalanine or tryptophan, so this is likely a read error. The chain links TRBV7-3 to TRBJ2-3; D remains unclear. The CDR3 runs to 14 residues. The germline V and J ends were trimmed by 3 bases and 6 bases, with 13 bases remaining between them. Germline lookup yields CDR1 SGHTA and CDR2 FQGTGA. Here the CDR3 DNA reads TGTGCCAGCAGCTTCGTTCCAGGTGGGGATACGCAGTATGTT. As protein: CASSFVPGGDTQYV.

This clonotype has ten or more counts. The chain couples TRBV10-3 to TRBJ2-7; D is undetermined. V was trimmed by 3 bases and J by 12 bases, leaving 18 bases between them. This CDR3 has 13 residues. Germline V gene lookup returns CDR1 ENHRY and CDR2 SYGVKD. CDR3 loop: CAISDFSAATGYF. The CDR3 DNA reads as TGTGCCATCAGTGATTTTTCGGCCGCGACGGGGTACTTC.

The rearrangement uses TRBV2 and TRBJ2-2, with 10 bases that match TRBD2. The germline CDR1 and CDR2 sequences are SNHLY and FYNNEI. Trimming took 10 bases from V and 3 from J; bases not matched to a gene: 8. The CDR3 extends over 15 amino acids. CDR3 sequence: CATKSGGADTGELFF. CDR3 in DNA: TGTGCCACAAAAAGCGGGGGGGCCGACACCGGGGAGCTGTTTTTT.

About this clonotype: This may be a read error: a much more frequent sequence differs by one nucleotide. V is TRBV6-2 or TRBV6-3 and J is TRBJ2-1; a weak D match, TRBD2 (7 bases). This CDR3 contains 11 residues. Germline V gene sequence: CDR1 MNHEY, CDR2 SVGEGT. CDR3 sequence (DNA): TGTGGCAGCTCCTGGGGGGGCGAGCAGTTCTTC. Protein sequence: CGSSWGGEQFF.

The chain carries TRBV7-9 and TRBJ1-1, with 8 bases lining up with TRBD1. V trimming: 6 bases; J trimming: 4 bases; junction bases outside the gene matches: 7. The CDR3 covers 14 residues. Per the germline V gene, CDR1 is SEHNR and CDR2 is FQNEAQ (reference sequence). The CDR3 here is CASRSGQGGTEAFF. DNA for the CDR3: TGTGCCAGCAGGTCTGGACAGGGTGGCACTGAAGCTTTCTTT.

This clonotype was seen repeatedly, ten times or more. The chain carries TRBV19 and TRBJ1-1; 7 bases line up with TRBD1. Trimming removed 9 bases from V and 10 bases from J; junction bases left unmatched: 8. CDR1 LNHDA and CDR2 SQIVND come from the germline V gene (reference sequence). The CDR3 has 11 amino acids. The CDR3 bases are TGTGCCAGCACCCGACAGGGATTAGCTTTCTTT. Amino acid sequence: CASTRQGLAFF.

As to this clonotype: Just one base apart from a much larger clone, this may be a read error. The chain uses TRBV4-1 and TRBJ2-3; D remains unclear. The DNA end favors TRBJ1-5, so the J call may be wrong. Germline-derived CDR1 and CDR2 are MGHRA and YSYEKL. The CDR3 runs to 14 residues. Written as DNA, the CDR3 is TGCGCCAGCAGCCAAGAATTAGCCCCCGATACGCAGCATTTT. It yields the protein CASSQELAPDTQHF.

The chain combines TRBV7-8 with TRBJ2-7; the D gene is possibly TRBD2 (5 bases). This CDR3 has 15 amino acids. V lost 3 bases, J lost 0 bases, and 12 bases lay in between. Per germline, CDR1 SGHVS and CDR2 FQNEAQ. The CDR3 coding sequence is TGTGCCAGCAGCTTCCCCCGGGAACGCTCCTACGAGCAGTACTTC. It codes for CASSFPRERSYEQYF.

This rearrangement joins TRBV12-3 or TRBV12-4 to TRBJ2-5; possibly TRBD2 for D (6 bases). The CDR3 covers 16 residues. Trimming removed 7 bases from V and 3 bases from J, with 21 bases in between. The CDR3 here is CASKHTGLAKKETQYF. The CDR3 nucleotides read TGTGCCAGCAAACACACCGGTCTAGCGAAAAAAGAGACCCAGTACTTC.

As to this clonotype: An end of the junction differs from the germline gene, which may be a read error. The chain couples TRBV20-1 to TRBJ2-7; the D is unclear. CDR1 DFQATT and CDR2 SNEGSKA come from the germline V gene (reference sequence). This CDR3 contains 13 residues. The chain's CDR3 is CSAPSDQDTEAFF. As DNA, the CDR3 is TGCAGTGCCCCCTCCGATCAAGACACTGAAGCTTTCTTC.

This chain links TRBV2 with TRBJ2-5; a weak D match, TRBD2 (6 bases). Trimming shortened V by 8 bases and J by 5 bases, and 15 bases separated the two germline ends. This CDR3 contains 13 residues. Germline V gene data show CDR1 as SNHLY and CDR2 as FYNNEI. The CDR3 here is CASAGGDEETQYF. The CDR3 nucleotides are TGTGCCAGCGCGGGCGGGGATGAGGAGACCCAGTACTTC.

The chain has TRBV6-6 and TRBJ1-3; D unresolved. V was shortened by 10 bases and J by 0 bases, with 4 bases between the two germline ends. Germline V gene sequence: CDR1 MNHNY, CDR2 SVGAGI (reference sequence). The length of the CDR3 is 11 residues. This CDR3 is CATSSGNTIYF. The CDR3 bases are TGTGCCACCAGCTCTGGAAACACCATATATTTT.